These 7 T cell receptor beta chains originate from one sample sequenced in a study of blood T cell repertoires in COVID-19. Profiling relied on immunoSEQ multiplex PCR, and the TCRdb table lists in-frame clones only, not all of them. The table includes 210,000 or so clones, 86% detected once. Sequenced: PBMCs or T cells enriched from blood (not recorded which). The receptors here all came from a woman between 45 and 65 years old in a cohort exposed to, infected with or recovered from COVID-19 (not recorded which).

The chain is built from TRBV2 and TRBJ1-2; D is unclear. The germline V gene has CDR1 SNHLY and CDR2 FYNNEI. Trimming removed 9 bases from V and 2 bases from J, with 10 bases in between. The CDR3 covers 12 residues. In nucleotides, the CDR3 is TGTGCCAGTATGACACCAAACTATGGCTACACCTTC. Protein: CASMTPNYGYTF.

The CDR3 loop is CASRPAGGNYGYTF. The CDR3 coding sequence is TGTGCCAGCAGACCGGCGGGGGGGAACTATGGCTACACCTTC. The chain has TRBV11-1 and TRBJ1-2, with D possibly matching TRBD1 (5 bases). The CDR3 totals 14 residues. V was pared by 6 bases and J by 2 bases, with 13 bases between. Germline assignment: CDR1 SGHAT and CDR2 FQDESV (reference sequence). Using reference TRBV11-1 and TRBJ1-2 for the parts outside the CDR3, the full variable domain is EAEVAQSPRYKITEKSQAVAFWCDPISGHATLYWYRQILGQGPELLVQFQDESVVDDSQLPKDRFSAERLKGVDSTLKIQPAELGDSAMYLCASRPAGGNYGYTFGSGTRLTVV.

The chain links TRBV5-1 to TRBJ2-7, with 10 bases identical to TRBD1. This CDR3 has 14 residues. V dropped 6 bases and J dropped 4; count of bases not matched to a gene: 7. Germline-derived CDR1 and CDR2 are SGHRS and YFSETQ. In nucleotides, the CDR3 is TGCGCCAGCACCCCCGGGACAGGGGCTTACGAGCAGTACTTC. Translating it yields CASTPGTGAYEQYF.

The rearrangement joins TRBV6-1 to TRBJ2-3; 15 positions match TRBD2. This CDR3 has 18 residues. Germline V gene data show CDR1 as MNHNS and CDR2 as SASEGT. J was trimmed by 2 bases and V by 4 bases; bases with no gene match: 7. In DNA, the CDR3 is TGTGCCAGCAGTGCACCGGGACTAGCGGGGGGTTTCACAGATACGCAGTATTTT. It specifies CASSAPGLAGGFTDTQYF.

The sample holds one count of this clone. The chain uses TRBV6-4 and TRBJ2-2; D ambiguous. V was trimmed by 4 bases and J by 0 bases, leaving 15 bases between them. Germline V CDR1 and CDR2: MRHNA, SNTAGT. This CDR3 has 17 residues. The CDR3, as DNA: TGTGCCAGCAGTGCTGTCTTCGGTTCATCGAACACCGGGGAGCTGTTTTTT. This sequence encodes CASSAVFGSSNTGELFF.

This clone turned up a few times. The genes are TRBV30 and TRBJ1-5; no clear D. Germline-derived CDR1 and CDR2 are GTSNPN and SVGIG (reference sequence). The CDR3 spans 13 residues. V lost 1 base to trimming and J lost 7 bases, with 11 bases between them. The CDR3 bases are TGTGCCTGGAGTGGACGGGTAGGCCAGCCCCAGCATTTT. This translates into CAWSGRVGQPQHF.

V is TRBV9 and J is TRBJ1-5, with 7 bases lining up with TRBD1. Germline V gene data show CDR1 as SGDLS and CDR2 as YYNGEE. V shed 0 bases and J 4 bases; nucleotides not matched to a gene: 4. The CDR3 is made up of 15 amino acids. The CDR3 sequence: CASSVGGTVNQPQHF. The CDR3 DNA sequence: TGTGCCAGCAGCGTAGGGGGGACAGTTAATCAGCCCCAGCATTTT.